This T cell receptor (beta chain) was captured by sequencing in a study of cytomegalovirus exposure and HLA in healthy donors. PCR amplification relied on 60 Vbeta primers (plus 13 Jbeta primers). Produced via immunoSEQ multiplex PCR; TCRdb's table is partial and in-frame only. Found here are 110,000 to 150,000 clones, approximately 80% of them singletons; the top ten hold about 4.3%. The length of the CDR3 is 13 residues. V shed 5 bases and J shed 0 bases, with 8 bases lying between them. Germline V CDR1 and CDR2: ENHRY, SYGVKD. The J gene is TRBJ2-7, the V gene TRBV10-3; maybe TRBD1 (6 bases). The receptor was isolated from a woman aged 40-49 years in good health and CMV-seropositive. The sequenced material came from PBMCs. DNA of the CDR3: TGTGCCATCAGTCTACAGGGCTCCTACGAGCAGTACTTC. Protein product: CAISLQGSYEQYF.